The TCR beta chain under discussion was sequenced for a study of Graves' ophthalmopathy and Graves' hyperthyroidism. Points from the study as a whole: Detected in blood as well were most expanded thyroid clonotypes with frequency above 0.001.

As the template, RNA transcripts were used to amplify TCR beta CDR3 regions. Scientists carried out first-round RT-PCR using HTBI primers and then a second-round multiplex PCR. TCRdb re-derived calls from the multiplex PCR reads in MiXCR, one entry per CDR3 protein. The repertoire has about 740,000 distinct CDR3 sequences, 40% of them found once; the top ten carry 40% to 55%. This clonotype came up many times. As yet, its antigen is unknown. Trimming left V 4 bases short and J 10 bases short, with 12 bases between. This CDR3 has 13 amino acids. Germline V lookup: CDR1 SGDLS, CDR2 YYNGEE. Ophthalmopathy cases showed moderate-to-severe activity, scoring CAS ≥3 and NOSPECS ≥4, with duration under 3 months.

This clonotype was obtained from an adult man with Graves' ophthalmopathy. The sample comprised peripheral blood. The chain recombines TRBV9 with TRBJ1-6, with a weak D call TRBD1 (5 bases). The CDR3 is CASSRAGRSPLHF. The CDR3 coding sequence is TGTGCCAGCAGCCGTGCAGGGCGGTCACCCCTCCACTTT. Combining the CDR3 with reference TRBV9 and TRBJ1-6 gives the whole variable domain DSGVTQTPKHLITATGQRVTLRCSPRSGDLSVYWYQQSLDQGLQFLIQYYNGEERAKGNILERFSAQQFPDLHSELNLSSLELGDSALYFCASSRAGRSPLHFGNGTRLTVT.